This passage covers 28 T cell receptor beta chains from one sample sequenced in a study of blood T cell repertoires in COVID-19. Sequencing used immunoSEQ multiplex PCR; TCRdb keeps in-frame clones, though not all of them. The sample includes approximately 82,000 clones, roughly 91% of them seen just once. The sequencing input was PBMCs or T cells enriched from blood (not recorded which). The receptor set was obtained from a woman in her fifties or sixties with acute COVID-19.

The CDR3, as DNA: TGCGCCAGCGACCGGGACTCACCGGGCATCGGGCAATACTTC. Translated, it gives CASDRDSPGIGQYF. V and J are TRBV5-1 and TRBJ2-7; possibly TRBD2 for D (6 bases). V was trimmed by 7 bases and J by 13 bases, leaving 27 bases between them. CDR3 length: 14 residues. Germline assignment: CDR1 SGHRS and CDR2 YFSETQ.

The chain joins TRBV21-1 to TRBJ2-5; the table's D call of TRBD2 was not tested on the DNA. TRBV21-1 is termed a pseudogene. CDR3 size: 15 residues. The CDR3 nucleotides are TGTGCCAGCAGCACCCCCGCGAGGAGGCAAGAGACCCAGTACTTC. Protein sequence: CASSTPARRQETQYF.

The rearrangement links TRBV6-5 to TRBJ2-7; 9 nucleotides align to TRBD1. CDR3 length: 14 residues. J lost 6 bases, V lost 2 bases, and 5 bases had no gene match. The germline gives CDR1 MNHEY, CDR2 SVGAGI. CDR3 in DNA: TGTGCCAGCAGTTACGGGACAGGGAGATTCGAGCAGTACTTC. The encoded protein is CASSYGTGRFEQYF.

This clone occurred once. The chain joins TRBV7-2 to TRBJ1-6, with TRBD1 identical over 7 bases. The ends lost 5 bases at V and 7 bases at J; junction bases unmatched: 5. The germline V gene has CDR1 SGHTA and CDR2 FQGNSA. CDR3 length: 14 amino acids. CDR3 amino acids: CASSNRTGNSPLHF. CDR3 coding DNA: TGTGCCAGCAGCAACCGGACAGGAAATTCACCCCTCCACTTT. Full variable domain (remainder filled in from reference TRBV7-2 and TRBJ1-6): GAGVSQSPSNKVTEKGKDVELRCDPISGHTALYWYRQSLGQGLEFLIYFQGNSAPDKSGLPSDRFSAERTGGSVSTLTIQRTQQEDSAVYLCASSNRTGNSPLHFGNGTRLTVT.

The chain employs TRBV28 and TRBJ2-7, with D possibly matching TRBD2 (5 bases). The CDR3 loop spans 12 amino acids. Between the trimmed V and J ends, which lost 7 bases and 3 bases, there was a span of 10 bases. The germline V gene encodes CDR1 MDHEN and CDR2 SYDVKM. The CDR3 loop is CASTGVNYEQYF. For the CDR3, the DNA is TGTGCCAGCACCGGGGTGAACTACGAGCAGTACTTC.

This chain uses TRBV12-3 or TRBV12-4 with TRBJ1-1; D is unclear. Trimming removed 7 bases at V and 1 base at J, with 10 bases between. The CDR3 has 13 residues. The CDR3: CASTLTENTEAFF. The DNA for the CDR3 is TGTGCCAGCACCCTTACAGAGAACACTGAAGCTTTCTTT.

J is TRBJ1-2 and V is TRBV7-2; D might be TRBD1 (5 bases). The germline gives CDR1 SGHTA, CDR2 FQGNSA. With 4 bases removed from V and 8 bases from J, the gap between germline ends came to 17 bases. The CDR3 loop spans 14 amino acids. The chain's CDR3 is CASSSNARVEGYTF. CDR3 DNA: TGTGCCAGCAGCTCAAACGCCAGGGTGGAGGGCTACACCTTC.

The chain links TRBV5-5 to TRBJ2-1, with 9 bases aligning to TRBD1. This CDR3 is built from 15 residues. Germline-derived CDR1 and CDR2 are SGHKS and YYEKEE (reference sequence). V dropped 5 bases and J dropped 4; count of bases not matched to a gene: 7. CDR3 sequence (DNA): TGTGCCAGCAGGCACACAGGGGGCGTTTACAATGAGCAGTTCTTC. Amino acids: CASRHTGGVYNEQFF.

The V and J genes are TRBV7-9 and TRBJ2-1; TRBD2 aligns across 10 bases. The germline CDR1 and CDR2 sequences are SEHNR and FQNEAQ (reference sequence). This CDR3 is built from 16 residues. V shed 8 bases and J 6 bases; nucleotides not matched to a gene: 13. CDR3 residues: CASGEVAGGPANEQFF. In DNA, the CDR3 is TGTGCCAGCGGCGAGGTAGCGGGAGGCCCGGCCAATGAGCAGTTCTTC.

The chain is built from TRBV6-5 and TRBJ2-5, with TRBD2 matching 12 bases. With 6 bases clipped from V and 4 bases from J, the junction kept 3 bases outside the gene matches. Germline CDR1 MNHEY, CDR2 SVGAGI. The CDR3 runs 14 residues. Here the CDR3 reads CASRPGLAGETQYF. The CDR3 DNA is TGTGCCAGCAGACCGGGACTAGCGGGAGAGACCCAGTACTTC.

CDR3 sequence (DNA): TGCGCCAGCAGCCAAGGGCAGGGGAATGAGCAGTTCTTC. It yields the protein CASSQGQGNEQFF. The chain carries TRBV4-3 and TRBJ2-1, with D possibly being TRBD1 (6 bases). Germline V gene lookup returns CDR1 LGHNA and CDR2 YSLEER. With 1 base removed from V and 7 bases from J, the gap between germline ends came to 8 bases. This CDR3 has 13 residues.

This clone was counted a single time. V is TRBV12-3 or TRBV12-4 and J is TRBJ2-1, with D perhaps matching TRBD2 (5 bases). This CDR3 spans 12 amino acids. Trimming shortened V by 10 bases and J by 15 bases, and 22 bases separated the two germline ends. The CDR3 reads CATGLGWNEWFF. The CDR3 DNA sequence: TGTGCCACCGGACTGGGTTGGAATGAGTGGTTCTTC.

The chain joins TRBV6-4 to TRBJ1-5; D is unclear. Trimming took off 6 bases at V and 6 bases at J, with 12 bases between the two ends. In germline, CDR1 is MRHNA, CDR2 SNTAGT. The CDR3 has 13 residues. CDR3 amino acids: CASSREIRQPQHF. Here the CDR3 DNA reads TGTGCCAGCAGCCGCGAGATACGTCAGCCCCAGCATTTT.

The chain couples TRBV27 to TRBJ2-7; TRBD1 matches at 7 bases. Germline trimming cut 1 base from V and 2 bases from J; bases unmatched to any gene: 2. This CDR3 region has 14 residues. CDR1 and CDR2 (germline): MNHEY, SMNVEV (reference sequence). The CDR3 DNA reads TGTGCCAGCAGTTTATGGGGACAGACCTACGAGCAGTACTTC. Protein: CASSLWGQTYEQYF.

V usage is TRBV19 and J usage is TRBJ2-1, with D tentatively TRBD2 (5 bases). CDR1 and CDR2 (germline): LNHDA, SQIVND (reference sequence). The V gene lost 8 bases and the J gene lost 11 bases, with 19 bases spanning the gap. The CDR3 runs 13 residues. The CDR3 DNA sequence: TGTGCCAGTGCCAGCGGAGGCCGAGAGAAGCAGTTCTTC. It specifies CASASGGREKQFF.

The rearrangement uses TRBV5-4 and TRBJ2-7, with TRBD2 matching over 7 bases. Germline loops: CDR1 SGHNT, CDR2 YYREEE (reference sequence). The CDR3 runs to 13 residues. The junction had 4 bases not matched to a gene; V was cut back by 0 bases and J by 7 bases. CDR3 protein: CASSLAGGWEQYF. The CDR3 DNA sequence: TGTGCCAGCAGCTTGGCCGGGGGGTGGGAGCAGTACTTC.

The gene calls are TRBV6-5 and TRBJ1-1; D gene uncertain. With 9 bases removed from V and 3 bases from J, the gap between germline ends came to 8 bases. This CDR3 has 11 residues. The germline gives CDR1 MNHEY, CDR2 SVGAGI. The CDR3 protein is CASLYDTEAFF. CDR3 coding DNA: TGTGCCAGTTTGTATGACACTGAAGCTTTCTTT.

Turning to this clone: One end of the junction fails to match germline, which may point to a read error. The J gene is TRBJ1-2, the V gene TRBV10-3, with D perhaps matching TRBD1 (6 bases). This CDR3 region has 10 residues. The germline V gene encodes CDR1 ENHRY and CDR2 SYGVKD. In DNA, the CDR3 is TGTGCCATAACCGAGCGGGGGGCGGACTTC. This gives the protein CAITERGADF.

The chain recombines TRBV6-5 with TRBJ1-2, with 9 positions matching TRBD1. CDR1 and CDR2 (germline): MNHEY, SVGAGI. The CDR3 is 13 residues long. The trim removed 7 bases at V and 6 bases at J, leaving 6 bases unmatched. As DNA, the CDR3 is TGTGCCAGCACCCAGGACAGGGGAAATGGCTACACCTTC. Its translation is CASTQDRGNGYTF.

This chain joins TRBV7-8 and TRBJ2-5, with 13 bases matching TRBD2. The CDR3 runs to 17 residues. V shed 2 bases, J shed 3 bases, and the junction held 6 bases outside the gene matches. CDR1 SGHVS and CDR2 FQNEAQ come from the germline V gene. Here the CDR3 DNA reads TGTGCCAGCAGCTTATTGGTTGGACTAGCGGGAGAAGAGACCCAGTACTTC. Its translation is CASSLLVGLAGEETQYF.

The chain has TRBV11-1 and TRBJ2-5; TRBD2 agrees at 7 bases. Per germline, CDR1 SGHAT and CDR2 FQDESV (reference sequence). With V trimmed by 4 bases and J by 5 bases, 10 bases remained unmatched. This CDR3 contains 15 residues. The CDR3 protein is CASSSGGGRGETQYF. The CDR3 DNA sequence: TGTGCCAGCAGCTCCGGCGGAGGGCGGGGGGAGACCCAGTACTTC.

This clone was recorded only once. The V gene is TRBV2, the J gene TRBJ1-2, with a tentative D call TRBD1 (5 bases). Germline CDR1 is SNHLY and CDR2 is FYNNEI. The CDR3 is made up of 14 amino acids. The ends were cut back, 2 bases at V and 7 bases at J, with 14 bases in the middle. CDR3 sequence (DNA): TGTGCCAGCAGTGAAAGGCAGGGATTACGTGGCTACACCTTC. As protein: CASSERQGLRGYTF.

V is TRBV27 and J is TRBJ2-1, with TRBD2 matching 9 bases. The V and J ends lost 11 bases and 8 bases, in that order; junction bases with no gene match: 7. The CDR3 loop spans 12 amino acids. Germline CDR1 and CDR2: MNHEY and SMNVEV (reference sequence). The CDR3 coding sequence is TGTGCCGTCGGACTAGCGATACATGAGCAGTTCTTC. This codes for CAVGLAIHEQFF.

This clone was counted once. This chain uses TRBV4-1 with TRBJ2-1; 13 nucleotides align to TRBD2. V lost 4 bases, J lost 9 bases, and 6 bases stayed unmatched. Germline assignment: CDR1 MGHRA and CDR2 YSYEKL. The CDR3 extends over 15 amino acids. CDR3 coding DNA: TGCGCCAGCAGCCGCGGACTAGCGGGAGAGGTTGAGCAGTTCTTC. It translates to CASSRGLAGEVEQFF.

The J gene is TRBJ2-1, the V gene TRBV2, with 10 bases fitting TRBD1. CDR3 length: 15 residues. Germline CDR1 reads SNHLY; CDR2 reads FYNNEI. Germline trimming cut 5 bases from V and 7 bases from J; bases unmatched to any gene: 8. CDR3 amino acids: CASSKGQGWGNEQFF. In DNA form, the CDR3 reads TGTGCCAGCAGTAAGGGACAGGGGTGGGGGAATGAGCAGTTCTTC. Combining the CDR3 with reference TRBV2 and TRBJ2-1 gives the whole variable domain EPEVTQTPSHQVTQMGQEVILRCVPISNHLYFYWYRQILGQKVEFLVSFYNNEISEKSEIFDDQFSVERPDGSNFTLKIRSTKLEDSAMYFCASSKGQGWGNEQFFGPGTRLTVL.

V and J are TRBV4-3 and TRBJ2-1, with TRBD2 identical over 11 bases. Germline V gene lookup returns CDR1 LGHNA and CDR2 YSLEER. This CDR3 has 15 residues. Trimming removed 0 bases from V and 14 bases from J; junction bases left unmatched: 9. The DNA for the CDR3 is TGCGCCAGCAGCCAAGACCGACTAGCGGGAAGTAAGAAGTTCTTC. Amino acids: CASSQDRLAGSKKFF.

V and J are TRBV3-1 (or the pseudogene TRBV3-2) and TRBJ2-3, with D possibly matching TRBD1 (5 bases). Germline loops: CDR1 LGHDT, CDR2 YNNKEL (reference sequence). V shed 5 bases and J shed 3 bases, with 15 bases lying between them. The CDR3 has 15 residues. In DNA form, the CDR3 reads TGTGCCAGCAGCACTACAGGAGACGGGACAGATACGCAGTATTTT. Its protein product is CASSTTGDGTDTQYF.

The rearrangement joins TRBV25-1 to TRBJ2-1; the D gene is possibly TRBD2 (6 bases). The CDR3 runs 17 residues. The germline V gene encodes CDR1 MGHDK and CDR2 SYGVNS. V was shortened by 4 bases and J by 7 bases, with 23 bases between the two germline ends. The DNA for the CDR3 is TGTGCCAGCAGTGGCTGGAAGGGGACTGGCCCCAGTAATGAGCAGTTCTTC. This codes for CASSGWKGTGPSNEQFF.